This T cell receptor (beta chain) was documented in a study of cytomegalovirus exposure and HLA in healthy donors. CDR3 length: 14 amino acids. CDR1 is GTSNPN, CDR2 SVGIG, per germline (reference sequence). The junction had 1 base not matched to a gene; V was cut back by 1 base and J by 1 base. The PCR made use of 60 Vbeta and 13 Jbeta primers. Libraries were prepared by immunoSEQ multiplex PCR; TCRdb keeps only in-frame clonotypes and omits some of them. The sample carries roughly 100,000 clones, around 77% recorded once. Study outcomes and limitations: TCR beta V- and J-gene trimming, according to a later analysis, was linked to a missense DCLRE1C variant. It was reportedly the case that the classifier diagnosed cytomegalovirus status with high specificity and sensitivity.

On this clone itself: Its antigen is currently unknown.

Sample: PBMCs. The rearrangement uses TRBV30 and TRBJ1-1; 9 bases are a match to TRBD1. This TCR was recovered from a male donor in good health and CMV-seropositive. This chain's CDR3 is CAWSEQGANTEAFF. The CDR3 nucleotides read TGTGCCTGGAGTGAACAGGGGGCGAACACTGAAGCTTTCTTT.